This T cell receptor (beta chain) was recorded in a study of cytomegalovirus exposure and HLA in healthy donors. General study results and limits: Reported findings show TCR beta sequences accurately forecast HLA-A and HLA-B alleles in most subjects. Donors belonging to an Asian-associated ancestry cluster reportedly showed fewer N-insertions in productive TCRs than the roughly 670-donor mean, according to what a later analysis found.

Regarding this clone: Its antigen is undetermined.

Amplification used 60 Vbeta primers and 13 Jbeta primers. Produced via immunoSEQ multiplex PCR; TCRdb's table is partial and in-frame only. Its table records more than 45,000 clones. Germline V gene data show CDR1 as SGHRS and CDR2 as YFSETQ. The CDR3 runs to 14 residues. V lost 6 bases and J lost 5, with 18 bases in between. It was healthy bone marrow donors who served as donors. The receptor comes from a male donor in good health and CMV-seronegative. The sequencing input was PBMCs. The chain is built from TRBV5-1 and TRBJ2-7; possible D gene TRBD1, 6 bases. CDR3 DNA sequence: TGCGCCAGCACCCCCGATACAGGGTGGGACGAGCAGTACTTC. As protein: CASTPDTGWDEQYF.